This T cell receptor beta chain was captured by sequencing in a study of cytomegalovirus exposure and HLA in healthy donors. To note about this clone: The antigen is undetermined.

Study observations and caveats: Cytomegalovirus association was listed for 170 or so TCR beta chains. Likely technical artifact: a cluster of highly shared sequence variants. Donors belonging to an Asian-associated ancestry cluster reportedly showed fewer N-insertions in productive TCRs than the approximately 680-donor mean, according to what a later analysis found. Productive status was seen about 90% or about 30% of the time for most TCR beta V segments in an earlier analysis.

Germline CDR1 MGHRA, CDR2 YSYEKL. Trimming at V came to 1 base and at J to 4 bases, leaving 4 bases not matched to a gene. The CDR3 is 15 residues long. Use of 60 Vbeta and 13 Jbeta primers characterized the PCR. Sequencing was performed with immunoSEQ multiplex PCR; in TCRdb, only in-frame clones are kept and a portion is missing. Of roughly 100,000 clones in the sample, 70% to 80% were seen once. This TCR came from a man aged 35-49 years in good health and CMV-seronegative. Sequencing was carried out using PBMCs. The chain has TRBV4-1 and TRBJ2-7; 10 bases are shared with TRBD1. The CDR3 is CASSQGGTGEYEQYF. In nucleotides, the CDR3 is TGCGCCAGCAGCCAAGGGGGGACAGGGGAATACGAGCAGTACTTC.